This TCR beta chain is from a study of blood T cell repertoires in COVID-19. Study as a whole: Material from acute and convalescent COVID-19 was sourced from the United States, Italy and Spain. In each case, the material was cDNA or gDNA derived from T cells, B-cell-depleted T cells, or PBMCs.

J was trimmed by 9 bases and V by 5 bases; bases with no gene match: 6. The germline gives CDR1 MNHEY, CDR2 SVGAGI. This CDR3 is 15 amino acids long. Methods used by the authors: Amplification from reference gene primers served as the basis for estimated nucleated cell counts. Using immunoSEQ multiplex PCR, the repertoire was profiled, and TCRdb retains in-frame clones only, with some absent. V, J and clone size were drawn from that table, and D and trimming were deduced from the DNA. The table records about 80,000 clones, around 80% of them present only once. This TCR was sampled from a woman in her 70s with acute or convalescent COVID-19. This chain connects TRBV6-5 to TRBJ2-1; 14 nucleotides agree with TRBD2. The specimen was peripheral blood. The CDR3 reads CASSPGLAGGGEQFF. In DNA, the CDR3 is TGTGCCAGCAGTCCAGGACTAGCGGGAGGAGGTGAGCAGTTCTTC.